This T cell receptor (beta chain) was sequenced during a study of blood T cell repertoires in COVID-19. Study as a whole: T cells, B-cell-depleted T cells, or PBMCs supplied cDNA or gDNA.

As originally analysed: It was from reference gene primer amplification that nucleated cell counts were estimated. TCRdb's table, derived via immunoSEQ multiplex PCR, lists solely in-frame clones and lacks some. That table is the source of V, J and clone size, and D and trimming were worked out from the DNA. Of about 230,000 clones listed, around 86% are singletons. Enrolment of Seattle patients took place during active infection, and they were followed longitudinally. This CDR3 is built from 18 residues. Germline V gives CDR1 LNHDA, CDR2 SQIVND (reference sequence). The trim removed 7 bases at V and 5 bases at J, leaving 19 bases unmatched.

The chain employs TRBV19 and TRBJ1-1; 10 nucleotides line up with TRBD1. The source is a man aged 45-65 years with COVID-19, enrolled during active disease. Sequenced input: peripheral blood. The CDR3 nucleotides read TGTGCCAGTACTCCCAATCACGAACAACGGGGACAGGGGACTGAAGCTTTCTTT. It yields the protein CASTPNHEQRGQGTEAFF.